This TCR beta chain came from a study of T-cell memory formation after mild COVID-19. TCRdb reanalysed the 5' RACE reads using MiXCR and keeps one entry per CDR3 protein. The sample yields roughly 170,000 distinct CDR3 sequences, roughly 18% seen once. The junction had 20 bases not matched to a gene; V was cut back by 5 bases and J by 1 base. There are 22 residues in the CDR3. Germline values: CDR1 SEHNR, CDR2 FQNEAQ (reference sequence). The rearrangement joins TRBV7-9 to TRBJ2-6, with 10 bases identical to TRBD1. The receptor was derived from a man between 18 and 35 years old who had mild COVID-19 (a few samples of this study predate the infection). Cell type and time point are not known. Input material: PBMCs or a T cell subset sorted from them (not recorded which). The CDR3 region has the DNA TGTGCCAGCAGCCGGGGGGACCGGGACAGGGGTCTGCATTTGTCTGGGGCCAACGTCCTGACTTTC. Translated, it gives CASSRGDRDRGLHLSGANVLTF.